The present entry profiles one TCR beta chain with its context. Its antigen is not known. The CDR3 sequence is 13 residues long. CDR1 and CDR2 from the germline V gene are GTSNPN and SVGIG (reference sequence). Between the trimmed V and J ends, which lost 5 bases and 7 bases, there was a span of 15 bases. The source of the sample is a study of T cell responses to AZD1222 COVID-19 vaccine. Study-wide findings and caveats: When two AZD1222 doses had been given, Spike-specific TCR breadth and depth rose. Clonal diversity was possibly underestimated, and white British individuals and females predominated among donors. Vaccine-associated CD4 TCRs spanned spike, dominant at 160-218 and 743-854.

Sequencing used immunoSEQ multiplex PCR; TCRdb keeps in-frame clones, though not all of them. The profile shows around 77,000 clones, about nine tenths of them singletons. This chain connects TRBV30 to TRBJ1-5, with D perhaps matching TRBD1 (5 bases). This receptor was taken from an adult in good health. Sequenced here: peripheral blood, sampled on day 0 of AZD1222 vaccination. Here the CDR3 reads CAWSGSGDQPQHF. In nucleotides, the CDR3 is TGTGCCTGGTCAGGGAGCGGAGACCAGCCCCAGCATTTT.